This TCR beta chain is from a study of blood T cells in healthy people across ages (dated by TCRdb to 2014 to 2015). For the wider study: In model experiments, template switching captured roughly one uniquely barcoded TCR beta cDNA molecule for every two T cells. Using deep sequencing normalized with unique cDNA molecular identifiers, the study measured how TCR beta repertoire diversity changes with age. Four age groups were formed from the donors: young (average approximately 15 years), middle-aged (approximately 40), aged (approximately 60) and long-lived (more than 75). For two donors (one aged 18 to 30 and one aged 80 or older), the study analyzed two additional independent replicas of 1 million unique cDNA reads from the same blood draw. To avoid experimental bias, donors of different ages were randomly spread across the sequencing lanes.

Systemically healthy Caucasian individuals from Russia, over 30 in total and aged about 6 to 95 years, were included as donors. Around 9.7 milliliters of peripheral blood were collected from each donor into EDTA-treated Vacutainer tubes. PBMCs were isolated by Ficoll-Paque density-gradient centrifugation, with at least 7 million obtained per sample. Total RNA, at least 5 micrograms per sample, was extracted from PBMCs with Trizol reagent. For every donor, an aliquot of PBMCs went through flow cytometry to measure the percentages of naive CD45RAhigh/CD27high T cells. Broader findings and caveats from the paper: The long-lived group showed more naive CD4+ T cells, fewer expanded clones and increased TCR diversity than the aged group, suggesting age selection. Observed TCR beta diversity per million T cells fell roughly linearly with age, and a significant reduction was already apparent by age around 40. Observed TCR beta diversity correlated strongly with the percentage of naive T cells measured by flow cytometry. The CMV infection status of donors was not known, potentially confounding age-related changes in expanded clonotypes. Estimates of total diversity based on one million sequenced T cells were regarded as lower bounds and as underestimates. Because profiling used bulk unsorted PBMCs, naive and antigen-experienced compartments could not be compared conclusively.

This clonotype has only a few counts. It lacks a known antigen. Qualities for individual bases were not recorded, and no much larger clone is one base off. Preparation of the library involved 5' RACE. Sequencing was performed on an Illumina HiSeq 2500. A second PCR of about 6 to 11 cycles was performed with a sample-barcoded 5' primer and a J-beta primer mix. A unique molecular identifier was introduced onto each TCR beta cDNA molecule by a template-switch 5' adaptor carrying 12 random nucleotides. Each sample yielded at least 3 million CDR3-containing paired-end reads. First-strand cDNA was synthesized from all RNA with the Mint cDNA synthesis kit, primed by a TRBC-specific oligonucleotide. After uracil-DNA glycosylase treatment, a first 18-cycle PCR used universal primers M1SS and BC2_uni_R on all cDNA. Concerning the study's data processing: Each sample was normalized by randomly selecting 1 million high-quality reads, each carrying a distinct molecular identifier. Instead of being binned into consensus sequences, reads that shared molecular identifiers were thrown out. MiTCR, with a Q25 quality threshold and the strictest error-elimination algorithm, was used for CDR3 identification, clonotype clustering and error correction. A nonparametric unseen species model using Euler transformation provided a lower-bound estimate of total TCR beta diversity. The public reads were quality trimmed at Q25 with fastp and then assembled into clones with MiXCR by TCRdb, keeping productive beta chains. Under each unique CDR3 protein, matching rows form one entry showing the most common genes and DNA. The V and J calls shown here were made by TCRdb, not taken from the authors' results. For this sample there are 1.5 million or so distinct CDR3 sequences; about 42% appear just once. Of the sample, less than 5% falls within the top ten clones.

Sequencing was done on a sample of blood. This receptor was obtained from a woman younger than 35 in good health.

This receptor has the CDR3 CASSVSGAGGGNEQFF. At the DNA level, the sequence is TGTGCCAGCAGCGTATCTGGAGCGGGGGGCGGAAATGAGCAGTTCTTC. The sequence links TRBV9 to TRBJ2-1; 9 central nucleotides agree with TRBD2. V lost 1 base and J lost 7 bases, and the count of bases not matched to a germline gene is 9. The CDR3 starts with the cysteine, ends with the phenylalanine, and has 16 residues. The DNA shown is the 48-base CDR3, in frame from base 1. CDR1 SGDLS and CDR2 YYNGEE were looked up in the germline V gene.